Shown below are 27 T cell receptor beta chains from a single sample sequenced in a study of T cells after yellow fever vaccination. TCRdb reprocessed the 5' RACE reads via MiXCR and lists one record per CDR3 protein. The sample records hundreds of thousands of distinct CDR3 sequences, 21% being singletons. Here the sequenced sample was PBMCs, taken approximately 22 days after the first yellow fever vaccination. These receptors all stem from a man younger than 35 who received the YFV17D yellow fever vaccine.

The chain combines TRBV20-1 with TRBJ2-7; 7 nucleotides match TRBD1. The CDR3 extends over 15 amino acids. With 5 bases clipped from V and 3 bases from J, the junction kept 13 bases outside the gene matches. Germline V CDR1 and CDR2: DFQATT, SNEGSKA (reference sequence). CDR3 in DNA: TGCAGTGCTTCAAACCCGGGACAGACCATCTACGAGCAGTACTTC. It is translated as CSASNPGQTIYEQYF.

The chain uses TRBV11-2 and TRBJ2-1; a weak D match, TRBD1 (5 bases). Trimming cost V 0 bases and J 2 bases, with 8 bases left between them. The CDR3 is 15 residues long. Germline V gene lookup returns CDR1 SGHAT and CDR2 FQNNGV. CDR3 residues: CASSLDQGAYNEQFF. The DNA for the CDR3 is TGTGCCAGCAGCTTAGATCAGGGCGCCTACAATGAGCAGTTCTTC.

The V gene is TRBV12-3 or TRBV12-4, the J gene TRBJ1-2; TRBD1 matches at 9 bases. This CDR3 contains 13 residues. V gave up 10 bases and J gave up 6 bases; unmatched junction bases: 9. The CDR3 is CAIRGGTGNGYTF. In DNA, the CDR3 is TGTGCCATCCGGGGTGGGACAGGGAATGGCTACACCTTC.

The J gene is TRBJ2-7, the V gene TRBV7-2, with TRBD2 matching 10 bases. This CDR3 spans 17 amino acids. V shed 1 base and J 1 base; nucleotides not matched to a gene: 7. Germline CDR1 is SGHTA and CDR2 is FQGNSA. The CDR3 sequence is CASSLGSGGAISYEQYV. For the CDR3, the DNA is TGTGCCAGCAGCTTAGGGAGCGGGGGGGCGATTTCCTACGAGCAGTACGTC.

V gene TRBV9 combines with J gene TRBJ2-3; D uncertain. From germline, CDR1 is SGDLS and CDR2 YYNGEE. This CDR3 region has 16 residues. V lost 4 bases to trimming and J lost 4 bases, with 19 bases between them. The CDR3 region is CASSLTSSPPSDTQYF. DNA of the CDR3: TGTGCCAGCAGCCTCACCTCTTCCCCCCCGTCAGATACGCAGTATTTT.

This clonotype has at least ten counts. The rearrangement uses TRBV12-3 or TRBV12-4 and TRBJ1-4; unclear D gene. The CDR3 has 14 residues. The V end was cut by 6 bases, the J end by 5 bases, with 13 bases between. The DNA for the CDR3 is TGTGCCAGCAGCACATATACACGGAATGAAAAACTGTTTTTT. It encodes CASSTYTRNEKLFF.

This chain uses TRBV12-3 or TRBV12-4 with TRBJ2-7; possibly TRBD2 for D (6 bases). This CDR3 has 11 amino acids. Trimming cost V 6 bases and J 5 bases, with 8 bases left between them. The CDR3 sequence is CASSASDEQYF. The DNA for the CDR3 is TGTGCCAGCAGCGCTAGCGACGAGCAGTACTTC.

This rearrangement joins TRBV29-1 to TRBJ2-3; D may be TRBD1 (5 bases). V shed 4 bases and J shed 1 base, with 9 bases lying between them. This CDR3 spans 13 amino acids. Per the germline V gene, CDR1 is SQVTM and CDR2 is ANQGSEA. In DNA, the CDR3 is TGCAGCGTTGTAACAGGAGGCACAGATACGCAGTATTTT. Protein product: CSVVTGGTDTQYF.

V and J are TRBV7-9 and TRBJ2-1; 8 nucleotides match TRBD1. The CDR3 sequence is 16 residues long. Germline V gives CDR1 SEHNR, CDR2 FQNEAQ (reference sequence). Unmatched junction bases numbered 11, after V lost 8 bases and J lost 2 bases. The CDR3 loop is CASLGTDREPYNEQFF. CDR3 sequence (DNA): TGTGCCAGCCTGGGGACGGACAGGGAGCCCTACAATGAGCAGTTCTTC.

This chain uses TRBV6-2 or TRBV6-3 with TRBJ1-6, with D maybe TRBD1 (6 bases). Trimming removed 6 bases from V and 7 bases from J, with 16 bases in between. The CDR3 runs to 15 residues. Germline values: CDR1 MNHEY, CDR2 SVGEGT. CDR3 bases: TGTGCCAGCAGCACGACCCGGACAGACAATTCACCCCTCCACTTT. Translated, it gives CASSTTRTDNSPLHF.

This clonotype was counted only a few times. The V gene is TRBV10-3, the J gene TRBJ2-7; D gene unclear. CDR1 and CDR2 from the germline V gene are ENHRY and SYGVKD. Deletions cut 7 bases from V and 7 bases from J, with 17 bases between. The CDR3 consists of 13 residues. CDR3 in DNA: TGTGCCATCACTACCGACGGCCCCCGGGAGCAGTACTTC. This sequence encodes CAITTDGPREQYF.

This clonotype appeared a few times. This chain connects TRBV5-4 to TRBJ1-1; no clear D gene. The CDR3 is 13 amino acids. The germline V gene encodes CDR1 SGHNT and CDR2 YYREEE (reference sequence). Trimming removed 0 bases from V and 11 bases from J, with 14 bases in between. CDR3 in amino acids: CASSLVSGSEAFF. DNA for the CDR3: TGTGCCAGCAGCTTGGTTTCGGGGTCAGAGGCTTTCTTT.

This clonotype has a handful of counts. This chain connects TRBV12-3 or TRBV12-4 to TRBJ2-2, with D possibly called TRBD1 or TRBD2 (6 bases each). Trimming took off 7 bases at V and 1 base at J, with 7 bases between the two ends. This CDR3 is 13 amino acids long. The CDR3, as DNA: TGTGCCAGCAAGGGGGGGAACACCGGGGAGCTGTTTTTT. Residues: CASKGGNTGELFF.

The DNA of the CDR3 is TGTGCCACCCACCCGGCGGGGATGGGAGTAGATACGCAGTATTTT. It specifies CATHPAGMGVDTQYF. The V call is TRBV15, the J call TRBJ2-3, with a tentative D call TRBD2 (6 bases). With 8 bases removed from V and 5 bases from J, the gap between germline ends came to 20 bases. Per the germline V gene, CDR1 is LNHNV and CDR2 is YYDKDF (reference sequence). The CDR3 extends over 15 amino acids.

The chain couples TRBV7-2 to TRBJ2-5; D not certain. Germline V lookup: CDR1 SGHTA, CDR2 FQGNSA. The V end lost 1 base, the J end lost 2 bases, and 8 bases lay between the germline ends. The CDR3 is 14 amino acids. In DNA form, the CDR3 reads TGTGCCAGCAGCTTAGAGCGCAGACAAGAGACCCAGTACTTC. Protein sequence: CASSLERRQETQYF.

The chain couples TRBV6-5 to TRBJ1-1; D uncertain. Germline V gives CDR1 MNHEY, CDR2 SVGAGI. There are 15 residues in the CDR3. V was clipped by 0 bases and J by 5 bases, with 13 bases between them. In DNA form, the CDR3 reads TGTGCCAGCAGTTACTCTCCGGTCCGGGTTACTGAAGCTTTCTTT. It codes for CASSYSPVRVTEAFF.

The J gene is TRBJ2-3, the V gene TRBV7-2, with 7 positions matching TRBD2. This CDR3 contains 15 residues. CDR1 SGHTA and CDR2 FQGNSA come from the germline V gene. V was clipped by 8 bases and J by 0 bases; unmatched bases: 8. CDR3: CASRSSGVSTDTQYF. In nucleotides, the CDR3 is TGTGCCAGCCGGTCCAGCGGGGTGAGCACAGATACGCAGTATTTT.

The chain carries TRBV7-9 and TRBJ1-6; D is uncertain. This CDR3 contains 14 residues. CDR1 and CDR2 from the germline V gene are SEHNR and FQNEAQ (reference sequence). V dropped 1 base and J dropped 6 bases, with 7 bases sitting between them. The CDR3 loop reads CASSLGHFNSPLHF. CDR3 sequence (DNA): TGTGCCAGCAGCTTAGGCCACTTTAATTCACCCCTCCACTTT.

This chain joins TRBV7-2 and TRBJ1-4; D may be TRBD1 (6 bases). The CDR3 runs 15 residues. In germline, CDR1 is SGHTA, CDR2 FQGNSA. The germline V and J ends were trimmed by 3 bases and 7 bases, with 15 bases remaining between them. The CDR3: CASSLLGGGGEKLFF. The CDR3 coding sequence is TGTGCCAGCAGCTTGTTGGGGGGCGGAGGTGAAAAACTGTTTTTT.

This clonotype was seen more than once but under ten times. V and J are TRBV6-5 and TRBJ2-5; D call uncertain. With 7 bases removed from V and 5 bases from J, the gap between germline ends came to 5 bases. Germline CDR1 MNHEY, CDR2 SVGAGI. The CDR3 consists of 10 residues. CDR3 coding DNA: TGTGCCAGCAAGGCGGAGACCCAGTACTTC. This encodes CASKAETQYF.

This clonotype was found a few times. The V and J genes are TRBV3-1 and TRBJ1-3; D is ambiguous. The length of the CDR3 is 14 residues. Germline V gives CDR1 LGHDT, CDR2 YNNKEL (reference sequence). V lost 3 bases and J 0 bases, leaving 6 bases between the germline ends. CDR3 DNA sequence: TGTGCCAGCAGCCAGCTCAGCTCTGGAAACACCATATATTTT. Protein product: CASSQLSSGNTIYF.

The chain combines TRBV6-1 with TRBJ2-3, with D possibly being TRBD1 (6 bases). V was cut by 6 bases and J by 3 bases, with 19 bases left in between. CDR3 length equals 16 residues. Germline values: CDR1 MNHNS, CDR2 SASEGT. CDR3 sequence reads: CASRRTHPRGTDTQYF. CDR3 nucleotide sequence: TGTGCCAGCAGGAGGACCCACCCAAGGGGGACAGATACGCAGTATTTT.

CDR3 in amino acids: CASSIPGRDNNEQFF. The CDR3 region has the DNA TGTGCCAGCAGTATACCGGGACGAGATAACAATGAGCAGTTCTTC. The chain couples TRBV5-6 to TRBJ2-1; D possibly matches TRBD1 or TRBD2 (5 bases each). Between the trimmed V and J ends, which lost 5 bases and 5 bases, there was a span of 17 bases. The CDR3 is 15 amino acids. Germline V CDR1 and CDR2: SGHDT, YYEEEE.

In this sample, this clonotype turned up a few times. The rearrangement uses TRBV10-3 and TRBJ2-1; 15 bases agree with TRBD2. The germline gives CDR1 ENHRY, CDR2 SYGVKD. The CDR3 contains 19 residues. With V trimmed by 10 bases and J by 1 base, 14 bases remained unmatched. The CDR3 reads CATTRTSGGARESYNEQFF. CDR3 bases: TGTGCCACAACCCGGACTAGCGGGGGGGCTCGAGAGTCCTACAATGAGCAGTTCTTC.

This clonotype was counted a few times. The V gene is TRBV6-2 or TRBV6-3, the J gene TRBJ2-5; TRBD2 aligns across 7 bases. Germline CDR1 and CDR2: MNHEY and SVGEGT. V was pared by 5 bases and J by 3 bases, with 12 bases of the junction left unmatched. The CDR3 contains 16 residues. The CDR3 is CASSPRPAGSKETQYF. In DNA, the CDR3 is TGTGCCAGCAGTCCCAGGCCAGCGGGGTCCAAAGAGACCCAGTACTTC.

This clonotype appeared a few times. The chain is built from TRBV7-3 and TRBJ2-6; 8 bases are shared with TRBD1. Trimming cost V 3 bases and J 1 base; bases outside gene matches: 8. Germline assignment: CDR1 SGHTA and CDR2 FQGTGA. The CDR3 consists of 18 residues. The CDR3 bases are TGTGCCAGCAGCTTCAGGGGGCCCAGCCCTTCTGGGGCCAACGTCCTGACTTTC. It yields the protein CASSFRGPSPSGANVLTF.

The chain couples TRBV14 to TRBJ1-6, with D unresolved. Germline V gives CDR1 SGHDN, CDR2 FVKESK. The CDR3 consists of 15 residues. Trimming pared 1 base from V and 8 bases from J, leaving 12 bases between. The CDR3, as DNA: TGTGCCAGCAGCCAAGTCGGGAAGGGCGATTCACCCCTCCACTTT. Residues: CASSQVGKGDSPLHF. The full variable domain, in which reference TRBV14 and TRBJ1-6 provide the parts outside the CDR3, is EAGVTQFPSHSVIEKGQTVTLRCDPISGHDNLYWYRRVMGKEIKFLLHFVKESKQDESGMPNNRFLAERTGGTYSTLKVQPAELEDSGVYFCASSQVGKGDSPLHFGNGTRLTVT.